This T cell receptor beta chain was identified in a study of T cells in Graves' hyperthyroidism and ophthalmopathy. Study results and limitations: From stable hyperthyroidism, ophthalmopathy was separated by a 13 V-J model. Also found in blood were most expanded thyroid clonotypes above 0.001.

Patients were excluded because of uncontrolled infection, other autoimmune disease, pregnancy or lactation. Every diagnosis used clinical symptoms, serum thyroxine and TRAb, thyroid ultrasound and orbital computed tomography. As to this clonotype: Its antigen remains unidentified.

V was clipped by 0 bases and J by 6 bases; unmatched bases: 2. Germline V lookup: CDR1 GTSNPN, CDR2 SVGIG (reference sequence). CDR3 size: 14 residues. RNA transcripts provided the source from which TCR beta CDR3 regions were amplified. A first-round RT-PCR of the TCR CDR3 used the HTBI primer set. Via MiXCR, TCRdb re-called the multiplex PCR reads, giving one row per CDR3 protein. This sample carries about 250,000 distinct CDR3 sequences, roughly 22% of them seen once, and the ten largest clones take roughly 60%. The rearrangement links TRBV30 to TRBJ2-1; 10 nucleotides agree with TRBD1. Source material: blood. This TCR was sampled from a young man with Graves' ophthalmopathy. The CDR3 sequence: CAWSVGTGANEQFF. The CDR3 DNA sequence: TGTGCCTGGAGTGTAGGGACAGGGGCCAATGAGCAGTTCTTC.